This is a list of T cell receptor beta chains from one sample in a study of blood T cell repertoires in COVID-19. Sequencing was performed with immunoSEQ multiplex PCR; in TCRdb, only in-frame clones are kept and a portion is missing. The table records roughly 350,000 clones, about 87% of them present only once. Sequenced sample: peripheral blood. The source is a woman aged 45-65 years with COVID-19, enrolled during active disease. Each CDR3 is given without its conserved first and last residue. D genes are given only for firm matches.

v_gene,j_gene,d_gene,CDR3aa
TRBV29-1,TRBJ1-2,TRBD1,SVEDRYRGGDYGYT
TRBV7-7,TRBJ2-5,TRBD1,ASSHTGGGETQY
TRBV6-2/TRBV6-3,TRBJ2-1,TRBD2,ASRPWGLASEQF
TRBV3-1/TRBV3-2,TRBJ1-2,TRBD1,ASSLATGAYGYT
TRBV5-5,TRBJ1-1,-,ASSKDRRNTEAF
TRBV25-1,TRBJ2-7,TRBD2,ASTHGGGPPYEQY
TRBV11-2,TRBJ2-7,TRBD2,ASSLLAGAGEQY
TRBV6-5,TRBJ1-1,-,ASSYSKGLMNTEAF
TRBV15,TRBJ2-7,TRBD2,ATSRDPSWGTSRYEQY
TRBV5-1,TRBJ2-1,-,ASSFRDNEQF
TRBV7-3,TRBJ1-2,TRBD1,ASSPNSGGRHYGYT
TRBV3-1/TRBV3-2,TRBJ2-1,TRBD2,ASSPLAGSYNEQF
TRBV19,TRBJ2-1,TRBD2,ASIGREGRNEQF
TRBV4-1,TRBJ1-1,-,ASSQHQSGGATEAF